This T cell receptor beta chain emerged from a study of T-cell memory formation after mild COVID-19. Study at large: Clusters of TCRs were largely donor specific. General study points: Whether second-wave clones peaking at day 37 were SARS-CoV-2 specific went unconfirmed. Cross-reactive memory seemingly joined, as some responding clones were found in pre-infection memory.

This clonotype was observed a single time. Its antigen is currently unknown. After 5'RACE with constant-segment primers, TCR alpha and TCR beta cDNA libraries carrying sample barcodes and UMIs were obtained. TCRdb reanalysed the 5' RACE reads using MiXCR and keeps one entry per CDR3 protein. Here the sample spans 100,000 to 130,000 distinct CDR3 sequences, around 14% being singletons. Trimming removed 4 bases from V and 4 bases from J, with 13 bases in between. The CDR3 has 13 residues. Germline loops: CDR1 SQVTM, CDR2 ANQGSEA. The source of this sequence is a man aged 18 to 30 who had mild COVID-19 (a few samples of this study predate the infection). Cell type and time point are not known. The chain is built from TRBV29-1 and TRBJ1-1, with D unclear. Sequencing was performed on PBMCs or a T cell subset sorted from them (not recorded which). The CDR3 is CSVVKGLSTEAFF. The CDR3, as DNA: TGCAGCGTTGTCAAAGGGTTGAGCACTGAAGCTTTCTTT.